The clone carrying this T cell receptor beta chain was recorded once. Its antigen remains unknown. RNA amounts of 0.5 to 1 ug underwent reverse transcription with random hexamers. By means of immunoSEQ multiplex PCR, TCR beta CDR3 spanning 54 Vbeta and 13 Jbeta underwent amplification. TCRdb called the immunoSEQ multiplex PCR reads again in MiXCR, with one record for every CDR3 protein. The repertoire holds approximately 190,000 distinct CDR3 sequences, 90% to 95% seen once, with around 0.1% in the top ten. The data originate from a study of CD8 T cells in Susac syndrome. General study results and limits: An acknowledgment was made by the study that its TCR sequencing and HLA analysis involved relatively few individuals.

V gave up 4 bases and J gave up 6 bases, with 13 bases separating them. This CDR3 has 14 residues. CDR1 and CDR2 from the germline V gene are LGHDT and YNNKEL (reference sequence). Controls were healthy donors chosen to match patients in age and sex. TEMRA cells were FACS-enriched, and CD8+ and CD4+ T cells were isolated negatively. The V gene is TRBV3-1, the J gene TRBJ1-5; D is unclear. This TCR was recovered from a human donor in good health. The sample consisted of CD4+ T cells from PBMCs. CDR3 residues: CASSLGLYGQPQHF. The CDR3 DNA follows: TGTGCCAGCAGCCTAGGGCTTTATGGTCAGCCCCAGCATTTT.